This TCR beta chain was documented in a study of cytomegalovirus exposure and HLA in healthy donors (dated by TCRdb to about 2017). For the study in its entirety: In an earlier analysis of some 610 of the donors, less than 350 Gb of sequence data and 117 million unique TCR beta sequences from about 179 million T cells were reported. Approximately 300 gigabases of sequencing data and 70 million to 85 million unique TCR sequences were included in an early release covering under 650 HLA-typed donors. Among the roughly 430 genotyped donors, about 83% belonged to the genetic ancestry cluster associated with self-reported Caucasian donors. The aim of the study was to test whether cataloging public T cell receptors could identify signatures of past pathogen exposure. The T cell repertoires of 670 or so subjects were profiled by immunosequencing and related to cytomegalovirus serostatus. In addition to the first cohort of 650 to 750 subjects, a separate validation cohort of approximately 130 different subjects was used. High-throughput TCR immunosequencing, statistical association of individual TCRs with disease status, and machine learning were combined to predict cytomegalovirus infection status. A later analysis re-analyzed previously published TCR beta repertoires from approximately 700 donors and added high-resolution HLA genotyping to study TCR occurrence patterns. Rather than drawing on any new phenotypic data, the later analysis identified candidate immune exposures from TCR beta sequences and the way those sequences occurred across donors. An earlier analysis of approximately 630 of the donors applied high-throughput TCR beta sequencing to assess whether each TCR beta V gene segment acted as functional or pseudogenic. Donor age, sex, ethnicity and CMV serostatus were compiled alongside the repertoire data. Genome-wide SNP genotypes for about three fifths of the roughly 670 donors were used in a later genetic analysis, which treated that subset as a discovery cohort. Every discovery cohort repertoire had been produced on one sequencing platform. Both class I and class II loci were covered by HLA typing, at four-digit resolution. The number of donors typed differed by locus, with roughly 620-630 for A, B, C, DRB1 and DQB1, 522 for DQA1, approximately 570 for DPA1, and approximately 470 for DPB1. Four to six DR-DQ haplotypes were handled as single units for association and clustering, since linkage in the cohort was strong. Among about 400 genotyped donors of the cohort, an average of around 250,000 unique TCR beta nucleotide sequences was sequenced per donor, of which about 19% were non-productive. Overall study results and their limits: In this cohort, only TCR beta chains were sequenced, and detectable features were limited by the absence of alpha or paired-chain data. A further reported finding was that TCR beta sequences accurately predicted the HLA-A and HLA-B alleles for most subjects in the first cohort. The study listed 164 TCR beta chains as associated with cytomegalovirus. According to the authors, the approach could potentially be generalized to other disease states and immunological phenotypes. Immune exposure information for the cohort was limited to CMV serostatus. In a later analysis, TCR association rates were found to vary across HLA loci, with the most associated TCRs seen for DRB1 alleles and the fewest for HLA-C alleles. Several of the top co-occurrence clusters appeared to be linked to parvovirus B19, influenza, CMV and Epstein-Barr virus, according to a later analysis. Because counts were too low, seventeen rarely observed V segments, including chromosome 9 orphons, were left out of the earlier analysis of 500 to 750 of the donors. Compared with the approximately 600-donor mean, donors in an Asian-associated ancestry cluster had fewer N-insertions in productive TCRs, according to a later genetic analysis. Because the 87-base-pair reads could not distinguish some IMGT-functional V segments, including TRBV6-2 and TRBV6-3, those segments were excluded. Most TCR sequences were observed very rarely across donors, whereas some public TCRs were present in many individuals. In an earlier analysis of 450 to 750 of the donors, most TCR beta V segments appeared in productive rearrangements about 90% or about 30% of the time, broadly matching IMGT annotations. Because HLA typing was unavailable for some donors at each locus, only the typed subset was used in association tests. In a later genetic analysis, a missense DCLRE1C variant was associated with V-gene and J-gene trimming of TCR beta chains, and the association was replicated in an independent cohort. Roughly uniform sequencing depth across donors was assumed in presence/absence analyses, although this assumption may not hold. Linkage disequilibrium might explain the correlated functional status among segregating V segments, but an unknown experimental factor could not be ruled out. Compared with equally common non-associated chains, HLA-associated TCR beta chains in a later analysis were more clonally expanded and had lower generation probabilities. Most CMV-associated TCR beta chains appeared to be HLA-restricted in a later analysis, and the HLA associations seemed to be driven largely by CMV exposure. A group of highly shared sequence variants was considered likely to be a technical artifact of the sequencing pipeline. Specific HLA alleles were associated with 18,000 or so TCR beta sequences at a false discovery rate of 0.05 in a later analysis. The classifier was reported to diagnose cytomegalovirus status with high specificity and sensitivity in both the original and validation cohorts. In vitro tests confirmed that a few of the cytomegalovirus-associated TCR beta chains recognize cytomegalovirus antigens. When HLA alleles, especially DR and DQ, strongly co-occurred, attributing TCR associations to individual alleles was difficult.

The cohort was made up of approximately 670 healthy bone marrow donors. At the time of sampling, all cohort members were nominally healthy, though unrecorded immune exposures were likely present. The donor was CMV seropositive and was included in the group of some 290 seropositive cohort members. Every donor gave a peripheral blood sample, and the peripheral blood mononuclear cells from that sample were used for TCR beta sequencing. The Qiagen DNeasy Blood Extraction Kit was used to extract genomic DNA from the blood cell samples. For this clone: Its antigen is currently not known. No base quality values were provided; no much bigger clone lies one nucleotide off.

Library preparation used the immunoSEQ multiplex PCR assay. A mixture of 60 forward primers for TCR Vbeta segments and 13 reverse primers for TCR Jbeta segments was used in the multiplex PCR. The CDR3 region of rearranged TCR beta genes was amplified from genomic DNA by a multiplex PCR assay. On the Illumina HiSeq System, the amplified TCR beta libraries were sequenced as 87-base-pair reads. The original methods were these. A later analysis tallied around 82 million unique TCR beta chains across the 660 or so repertoires, and approximately 9.9 million of those chains were shared by two or more donors. Raw reads were error-corrected and collapsed into unique sequences with a nearest-neighbor algorithm that merged closely related sequences to remove PCR and sequencing errors. To assign V, D and J gene segments, CDR3 sequences were aligned to IMGT reference sequences. For a sequence to be retained, a match of at least six nucleotides to both a V gene segment and a J gene segment was required. Rearrangements were classified as productive when the CDR3 lacked stop codons and remained in frame with V and J, and all other rearrangements were classified as non-productive. CDR3 was defined according to IMGT convention as the region running from the second conserved V-encoded cysteine to the conserved J-encoded phenylalanine. Sequences without an unambiguous match to a single V gene segment were excluded from the earlier analysis of a few hundred of the donors. In an earlier analysis of 450 to 750 of the donors, a V segment was called functional when productive rearrangements were above 56.7%, and segregating when the standard deviation between donors exceeded 5%. A statistical classification framework was built for diagnosing cytomegalovirus status from the catalog of TCR beta chain sequences. A later analysis assigned V and J genes by comparing TCR nucleotide sequences with IMGT/GENE-DB human TR gene sequences. Using the TCRdist pipeline, a later analysis assigned CDR3 sequences along with most-parsimonious VDJ recombination scenarios. In a later analysis, each TCR beta chain was defined by its CDR3 amino acid sequence together with its V-gene family, and reads without a unique V-gene family were excluded. As a way to deal with suspected cross-contamination and a sequencing artifact, a later analysis dropped approximately 570 nucleotide sequences that were highly shared and had low generation probability. In a later analysis, a clonal expansion index was calculated for each public chain from normalized within-repertoire ranks of inferred template counts. In a later analysis, generation probabilities were computed using a VDJ recombination model fitted to out-of-frame rearrangements, and the results were checked against IGoR. A later analysis scored TCR-TCR, TCR-HLA and TCR-CMV co-occurrence with hypergeometric tests, applying a repertoire-size bias correction to TCR pairs. False discovery rates were estimated in a later analysis by permuting HLA or CMV assignments 20 times. In a later analysis, co-occurring TCRs were grouped using DBSCAN, with TCRdist sequence similarity added in when clustering inside HLA-allele-positive subsets. Co-occurrence clustering excluded repertoires with fewer than 30,000 or more than 120,000 public chains, plus five with anomalous nucleotide sharing. Not all clones reach the TCRdb copy of this immuneACCESS table, which keeps in-frame sequences only. Checked studies attribute under half of the gap to unresolved V genes and leave the rest unexplained. From that table come the V and J calls and clone size; the DNA was used to work out D and trimming. Within this sample are about 120,000 clones, with roughly 82% of them counted one time only. Roughly 11% of the sample is in the top ten clones.

From the cysteine up to the phenylalanine, the CDR3 has a length of 15 residues. Just CDR3 DNA is preserved here, 45 bases in frame from base 1. The germline V gene provides CDR1 MGHRA and CDR2 YSYEKL. V is cut back by 1 base and J by 5 bases, with 5 bases in the junction unmatched. This receptor was taken from a man aged 35-49 years in good health and CMV-seropositive. The rearrangement combines TRBV4-1 with TRBJ1-2; the central 9 bases match TRBD1. Source material: PBMCs. The bases are TGCGCCAGCAGCCAAGGGGACAGGGAGATTTATGGCTACACCTTC. It translates to CASSQGDREIYGYTF.